This T cell receptor beta chain was identified in a study of CD8 T cells in Susac syndrome. RNA was extracted with the RNeasy kit, and a quantity of about 0.5 to 1 ug was reverse transcribed using random hexamers. Across 54 Vbeta and 13 Jbeta, TCR beta CDR3 was amplified with immunoSEQ multiplex PCR. TCRdb used MiXCR to reprocess the immunoSEQ multiplex PCR reads, holding one entry per CDR3 protein. The sample comprises about 300,000 distinct CDR3 sequences, approximately 85% of which are singletons, and roughly 0.21% rests with the top ten. Germline V gene data show CDR1 as LGHNA and CDR2 as YSLEER. Trimming pared 1 base from V and 6 bases from J, leaving 6 bases between. This CDR3 region has 13 residues. Stable or active relapsing-remitting multiple sclerosis, untreated and meeting revised McDonald criteria, defined the controls. Negative isolation yielded CD8+ and CD4+ T cells; FACS enriched TEMRA cells.

This sequence joins TRBV4-3 and TRBJ2-2; D is uncertain. Sequences were obtained from CD8+ T cells from PBMCs. The TCR was taken from a human donor with multiple sclerosis. The CDR3 coding sequence is TGCGCCAGCAGCCAAGTTAAATCCGGGGAGCTGTTTTTT. Residues: CASSQVKSGELFF.